This T cell receptor beta chain was recorded in a study of blood T cell repertoires in COVID-19. About the study: Acute and convalescent COVID-19 specimens originated in the United States, Italy and Spain.

The V segment lost 7 bases and the J segment 8 bases; nucleotides outside the gene matches: 11. Germline-derived CDR1 and CDR2 are SNHLY and FYNNEI. The length of the CDR3 is 14 residues. The table came from immunoSEQ multiplex PCR; TCRdb's copy has only in-frame clones and leaves some out. The sample has around 250,000 clones; roughly 83% are singletons. The J gene is TRBJ1-2, the V gene TRBV2; TRBD1 agrees at 9 bases. Sequencing was performed on peripheral blood. This receptor was obtained from an older man with acute or convalescent COVID-19. CDR3 in DNA: TGTGCCAGCAACACAGGGGGCAAGTCTGGAGGCTACACCTTC. Its translation: CASNTGGKSGGYTF.